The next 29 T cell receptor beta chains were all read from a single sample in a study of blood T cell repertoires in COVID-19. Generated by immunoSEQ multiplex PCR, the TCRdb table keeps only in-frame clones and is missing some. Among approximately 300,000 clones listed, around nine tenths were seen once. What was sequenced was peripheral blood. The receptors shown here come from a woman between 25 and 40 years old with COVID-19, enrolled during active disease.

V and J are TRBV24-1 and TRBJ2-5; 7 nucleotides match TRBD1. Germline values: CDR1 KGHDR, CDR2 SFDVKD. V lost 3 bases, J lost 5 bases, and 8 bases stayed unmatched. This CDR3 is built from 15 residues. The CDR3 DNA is TGTGCCACCAGTGATGTTGGCAGGGGGTTCGAGACCCAGTACTTC. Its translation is CATSDVGRGFETQYF.

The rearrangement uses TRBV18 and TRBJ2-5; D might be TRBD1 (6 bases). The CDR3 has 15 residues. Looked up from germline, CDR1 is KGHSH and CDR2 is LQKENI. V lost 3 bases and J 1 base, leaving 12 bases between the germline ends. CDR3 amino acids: CASSPRGGSQETQYF. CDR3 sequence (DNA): TGTGCCAGCTCACCTCGAGGGGGAAGCCAAGAGACCCAGTACTTC.

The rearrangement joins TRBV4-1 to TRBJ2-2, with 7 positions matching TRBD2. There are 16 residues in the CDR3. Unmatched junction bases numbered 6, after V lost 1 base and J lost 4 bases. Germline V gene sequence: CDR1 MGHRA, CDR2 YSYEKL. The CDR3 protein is CASSQGTGGLTGELFF. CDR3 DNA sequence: TGCGCCAGCAGCCAAGGAACGGGAGGACTCACCGGGGAGCTGTTTTTT.

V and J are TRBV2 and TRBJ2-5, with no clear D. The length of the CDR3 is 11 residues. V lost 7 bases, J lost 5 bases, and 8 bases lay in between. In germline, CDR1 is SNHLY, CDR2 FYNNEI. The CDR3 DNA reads TGTGCCAGCACAGCGATGGAGACCCAGTACTTC. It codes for CASTAMETQYF.

CDR3 bases: TGTGCCAGCAGTGATCGGACTAGCGGAATGGTCGGGTATTTT. Its protein product is CASSDRTSGMVGYF. The chain carries TRBV2 and TRBJ2-3, with 10 bases matching TRBD2. Germline trimming cut 3 bases from V and 14 bases from J; bases unmatched to any gene: 11. Germline V CDR1 and CDR2: SNHLY, FYNNEI. This CDR3 is built from 14 residues.

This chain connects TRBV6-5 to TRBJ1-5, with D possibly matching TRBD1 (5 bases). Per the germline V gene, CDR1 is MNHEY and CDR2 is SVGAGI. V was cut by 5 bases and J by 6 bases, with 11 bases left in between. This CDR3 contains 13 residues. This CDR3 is CASSTGETQPQHF. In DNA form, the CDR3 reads TGTGCCAGCAGTACGGGGGAGACTCAGCCCCAGCATTTT.

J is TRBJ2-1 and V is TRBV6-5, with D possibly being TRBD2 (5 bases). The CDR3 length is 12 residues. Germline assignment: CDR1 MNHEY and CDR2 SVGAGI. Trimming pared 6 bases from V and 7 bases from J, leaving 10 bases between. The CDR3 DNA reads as TGTGCCAGCAGATCACTAGATAATGAGCAGTTCTTC. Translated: CASRSLDNEQFF.

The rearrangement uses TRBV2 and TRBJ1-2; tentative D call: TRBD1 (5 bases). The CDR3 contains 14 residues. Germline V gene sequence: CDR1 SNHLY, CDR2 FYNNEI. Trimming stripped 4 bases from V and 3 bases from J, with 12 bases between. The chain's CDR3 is CASSVRVIDYGYTF. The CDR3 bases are TGTGCCAGCAGTGTCAGGGTGATTGACTATGGCTACACCTTC.

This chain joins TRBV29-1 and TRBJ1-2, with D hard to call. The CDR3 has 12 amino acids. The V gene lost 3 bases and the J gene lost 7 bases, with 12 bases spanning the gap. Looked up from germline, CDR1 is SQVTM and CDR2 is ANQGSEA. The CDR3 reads CSVDGSAAGYTF. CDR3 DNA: TGCAGCGTTGACGGTAGTGCGGCTGGCTACACCTTC.

This CDR3 is CAWSVPGGAGGELFF. DNA for the CDR3: TGTGCCTGGAGTGTACCGGGGGGCGCCGGCGGGGAGCTGTTTTTT. The chain joins TRBV30 to TRBJ2-2, with TRBD2 as a possible D gene (7 bases). CDR1 is GTSNPN and CDR2 is SVGIG in the germline V gene (reference sequence). The V end was cut by 0 bases, the J end by 7 bases, with 15 bases between. The CDR3 has 15 amino acids. Supplemented by reference TRBV30 and TRBJ2-2, the full variable domain reads SQTIHQWPATLVQPVGSPLSLECTVEGTSNPNLYWYRQAAGRGLQLLFYSVGIGQISSEVPQNLSASRPQDRQFILSSKKLLLSDSGFYLCAWSVPGGAGGELFFGEGSRLTVL.

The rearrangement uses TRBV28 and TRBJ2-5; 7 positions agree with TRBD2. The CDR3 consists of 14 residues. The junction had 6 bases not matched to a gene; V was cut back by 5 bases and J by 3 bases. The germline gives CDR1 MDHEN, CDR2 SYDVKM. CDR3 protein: CASSMGGRKETQYF. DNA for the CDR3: TGTGCCAGCAGTATGGGAGGGAGGAAAGAGACCCAGTACTTC.

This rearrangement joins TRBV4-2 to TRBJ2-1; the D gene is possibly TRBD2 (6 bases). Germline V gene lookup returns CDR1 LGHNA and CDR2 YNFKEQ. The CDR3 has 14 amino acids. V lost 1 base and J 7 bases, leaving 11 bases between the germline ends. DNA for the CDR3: TGTGCCAGCAGCCAAGCCGGGACTTCTAATGAGCAGTTCTTC. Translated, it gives CASSQAGTSNEQFF.

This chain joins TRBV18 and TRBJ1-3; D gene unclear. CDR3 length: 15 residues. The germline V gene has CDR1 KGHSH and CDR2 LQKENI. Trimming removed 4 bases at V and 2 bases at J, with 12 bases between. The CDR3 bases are TGTGCCAGCTCACGCGAGGGTGTCACTGGAAACACCATATATTTT. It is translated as CASSREGVTGNTIYF.

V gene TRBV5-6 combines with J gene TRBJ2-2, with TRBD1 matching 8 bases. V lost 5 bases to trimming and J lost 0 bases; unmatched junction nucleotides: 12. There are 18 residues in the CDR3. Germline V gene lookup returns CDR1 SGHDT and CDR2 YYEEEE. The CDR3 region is CASRYDRGPNSNTGELFF. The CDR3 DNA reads TGTGCCAGCAGATATGACAGGGGCCCGAACTCGAACACCGGGGAGCTGTTTTTT.

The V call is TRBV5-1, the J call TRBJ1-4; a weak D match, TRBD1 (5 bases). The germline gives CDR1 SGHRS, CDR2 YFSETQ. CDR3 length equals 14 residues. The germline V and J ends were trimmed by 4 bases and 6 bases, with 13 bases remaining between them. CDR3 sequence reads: CASSTGGGDEKLFF. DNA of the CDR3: TGCGCCAGCAGCACCGGGGGAGGGGATGAAAAACTGTTTTTT. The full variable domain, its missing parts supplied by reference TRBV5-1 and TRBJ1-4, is KAGVTQTPRYLIKTRGQQVTLSCSPISGHRSVSWYQQTPGQGLQFLFEYFSETQRNKGNFPGRFSGRQFSNSRSEMNVSTLELGDSALYLCASSTGGGDEKLFFGSGTQLSVL.

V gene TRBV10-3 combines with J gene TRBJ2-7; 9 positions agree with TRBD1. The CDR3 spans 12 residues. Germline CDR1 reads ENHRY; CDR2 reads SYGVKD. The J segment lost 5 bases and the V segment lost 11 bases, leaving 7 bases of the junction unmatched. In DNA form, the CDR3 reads TGTGCCCTGGGACAGGGATTAAACGAGCAGTACTTC. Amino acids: CALGQGLNEQYF.

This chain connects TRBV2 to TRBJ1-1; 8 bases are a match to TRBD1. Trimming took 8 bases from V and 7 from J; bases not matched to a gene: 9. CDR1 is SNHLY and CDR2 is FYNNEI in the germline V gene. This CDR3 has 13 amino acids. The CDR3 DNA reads TGTGCCAGCGACTTAGGACAGGGCATTGAAGCTTTCTTT. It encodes CASDLGQGIEAFF.

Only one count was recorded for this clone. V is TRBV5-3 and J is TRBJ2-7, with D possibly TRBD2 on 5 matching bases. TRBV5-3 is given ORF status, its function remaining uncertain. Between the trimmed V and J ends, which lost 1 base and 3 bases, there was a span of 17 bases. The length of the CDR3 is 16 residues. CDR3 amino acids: CARSLLTAGRIYEQYF. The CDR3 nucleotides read TGTGCCAGAAGCTTGCTGACCGCGGGTAGAATCTACGAGCAGTACTTC.

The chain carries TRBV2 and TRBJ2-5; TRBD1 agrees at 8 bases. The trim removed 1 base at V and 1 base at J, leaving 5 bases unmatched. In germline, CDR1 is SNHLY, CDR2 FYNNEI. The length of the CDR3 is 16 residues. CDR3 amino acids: CASSEGPGQAQETQYF. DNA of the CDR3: TGTGCCAGCAGTGAAGGACCGGGACAGGCCCAAGAGACCCAGTACTTC.

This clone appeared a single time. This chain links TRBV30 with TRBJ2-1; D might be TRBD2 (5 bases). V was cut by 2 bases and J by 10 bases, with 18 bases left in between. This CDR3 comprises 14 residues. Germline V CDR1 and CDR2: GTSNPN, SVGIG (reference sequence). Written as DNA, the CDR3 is TGTGCCTGGAGTCCAACCGGACTGATCCGAGAGCAGTTCTTC. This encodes CAWSPTGLIREQFF.

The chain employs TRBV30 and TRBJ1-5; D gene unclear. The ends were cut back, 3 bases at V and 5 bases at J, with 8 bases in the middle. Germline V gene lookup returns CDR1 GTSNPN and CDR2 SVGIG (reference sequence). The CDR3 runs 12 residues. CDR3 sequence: CAWSPSDQPQHF. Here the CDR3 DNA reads TGTGCCTGGAGCCCCTCGGATCAGCCCCAGCATTTT.

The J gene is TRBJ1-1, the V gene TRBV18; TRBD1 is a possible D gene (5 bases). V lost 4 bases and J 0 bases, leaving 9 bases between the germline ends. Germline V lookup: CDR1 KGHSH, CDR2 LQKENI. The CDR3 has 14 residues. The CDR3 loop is CASSLEQVNTEAFF. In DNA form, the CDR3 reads TGTGCCAGCTCACTCGAACAGGTGAACACTGAAGCTTTCTTT.

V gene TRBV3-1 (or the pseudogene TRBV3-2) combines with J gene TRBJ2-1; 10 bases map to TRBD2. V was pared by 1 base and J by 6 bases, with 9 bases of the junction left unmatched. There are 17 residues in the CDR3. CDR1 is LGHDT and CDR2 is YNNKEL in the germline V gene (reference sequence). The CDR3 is CASSQGPASGSTNEQFF. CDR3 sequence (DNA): TGTGCCAGCAGCCAAGGTCCAGCTAGCGGGAGCACCAATGAGCAGTTCTTC.

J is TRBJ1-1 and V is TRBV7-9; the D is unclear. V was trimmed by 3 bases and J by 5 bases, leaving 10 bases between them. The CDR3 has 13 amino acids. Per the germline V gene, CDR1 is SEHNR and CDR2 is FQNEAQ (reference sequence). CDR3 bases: TGTGCCAGCAGCTTGTACGAGAAAACTGAAGCTTTCTTT. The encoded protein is CASSLYEKTEAFF.

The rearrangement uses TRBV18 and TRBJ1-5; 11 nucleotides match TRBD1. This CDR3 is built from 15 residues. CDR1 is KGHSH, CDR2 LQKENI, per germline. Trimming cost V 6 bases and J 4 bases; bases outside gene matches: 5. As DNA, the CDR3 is TGTGCCAGCTCCCTAGGACAGGGGGCAAATCAGCCCCAGCATTTT. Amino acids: CASSLGQGANQPQHF.

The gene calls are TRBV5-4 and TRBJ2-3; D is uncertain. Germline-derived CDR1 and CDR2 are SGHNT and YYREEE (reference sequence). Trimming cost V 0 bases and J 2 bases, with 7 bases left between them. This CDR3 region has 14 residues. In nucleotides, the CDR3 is TGTGCCAGCAGCTTGGCACTTCCCACAGATACGCAGTATTTT. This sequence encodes CASSLALPTDTQYF.

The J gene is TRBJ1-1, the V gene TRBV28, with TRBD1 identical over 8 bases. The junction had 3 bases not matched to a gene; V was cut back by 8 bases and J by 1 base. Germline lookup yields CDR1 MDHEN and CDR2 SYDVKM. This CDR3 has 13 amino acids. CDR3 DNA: TGTGCCAGCGTGGGGACAGGGAACACTGAAGCTTTCTTT. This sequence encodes CASVGTGNTEAFF.

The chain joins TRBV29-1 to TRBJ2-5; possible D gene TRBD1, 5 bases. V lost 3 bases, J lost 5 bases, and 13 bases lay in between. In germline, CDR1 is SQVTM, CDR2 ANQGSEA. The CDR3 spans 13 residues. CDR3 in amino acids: CSVDHGQGETQYF. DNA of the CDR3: TGCAGCGTTGATCATGGTCAGGGCGAGACCCAGTACTTC.

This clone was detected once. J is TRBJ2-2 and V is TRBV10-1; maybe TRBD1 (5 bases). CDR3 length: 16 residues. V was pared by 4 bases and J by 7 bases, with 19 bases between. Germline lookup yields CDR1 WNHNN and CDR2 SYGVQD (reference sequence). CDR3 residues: CASSGSLPGFGGELFF. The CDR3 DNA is TGCGCCAGCAGTGGATCTTTACCAGGGTTTGGCGGGGAGCTGTTTTTT.